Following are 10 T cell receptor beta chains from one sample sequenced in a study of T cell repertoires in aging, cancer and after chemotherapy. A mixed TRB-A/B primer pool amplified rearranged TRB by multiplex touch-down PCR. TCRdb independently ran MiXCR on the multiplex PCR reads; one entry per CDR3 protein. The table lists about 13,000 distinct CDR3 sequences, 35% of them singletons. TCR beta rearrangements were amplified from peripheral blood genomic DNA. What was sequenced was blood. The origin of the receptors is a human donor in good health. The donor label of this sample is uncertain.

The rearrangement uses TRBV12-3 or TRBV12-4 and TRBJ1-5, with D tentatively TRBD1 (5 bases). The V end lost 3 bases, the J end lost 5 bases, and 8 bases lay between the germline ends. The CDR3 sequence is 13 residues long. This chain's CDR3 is CASSFPGYQPQHF. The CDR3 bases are TGTGCCAGCAGTTTCCCAGGGTATCAGCCCCAGCATTTT.

In DNA, the CDR3 is TGTGCCTGGAAAGAGGGCGAAAATTTAAATAATTCACCCCTCCACTTT. This sequence encodes CAWKEGENLNNSPLHF. V usage is TRBV30 and J usage is TRBJ1-6; D remains unclear. The CDR3 is made up of 16 amino acids. V was trimmed by 4 bases and J by 5 bases, leaving 18 bases between them. Germline CDR1 reads GTSNPN; CDR2 reads SVGIG (reference sequence). Complete variable domain (other parts from reference TRBV30 and TRBJ1-6): SQTIHQWPATLVQPVGSPLSLECTVEGTSNPNLYWYRQAAGRGLQLLFYSVGIGQISSEVPQNLSASRPQDRQFILSSKKLLLSDSGFYLCAWKEGENLNNSPLHFGNGTRLTVT.

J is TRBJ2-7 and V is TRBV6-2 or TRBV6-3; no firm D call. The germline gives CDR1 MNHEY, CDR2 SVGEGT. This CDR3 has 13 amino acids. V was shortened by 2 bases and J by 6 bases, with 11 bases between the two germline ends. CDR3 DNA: TGTGCCAGCAGTTACGCGGACCCACGCGAGCAGTACTTC. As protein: CASSYADPREQYF.

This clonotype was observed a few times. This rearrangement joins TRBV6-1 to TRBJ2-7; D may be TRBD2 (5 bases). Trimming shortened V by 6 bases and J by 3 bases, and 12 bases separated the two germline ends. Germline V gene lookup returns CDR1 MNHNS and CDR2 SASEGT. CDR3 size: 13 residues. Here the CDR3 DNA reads TGTGCCAGCAGCGTAGACGGGAACTACGAGCAGTACTTC. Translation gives CASSVDGNYEQYF.

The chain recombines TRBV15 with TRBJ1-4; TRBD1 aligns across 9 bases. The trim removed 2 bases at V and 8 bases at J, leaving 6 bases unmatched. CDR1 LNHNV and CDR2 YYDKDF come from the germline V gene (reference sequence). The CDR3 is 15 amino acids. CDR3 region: CATSRMVTGGEKLFF. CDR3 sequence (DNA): TGTGCCACCAGCAGAATGGTGACAGGGGGGGAAAAACTGTTTTTT.

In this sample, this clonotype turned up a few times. In DNA form, the CDR3 reads TGCAGTGGCCAACAGGGAGGAAACTATGGCTACACCTTC. Residues: CSGQQGGNYGYTF. This chain uses TRBV29-1 with TRBJ1-2, with D possibly TRBD1 on 6 matching bases. Per germline, CDR1 SQVTM and CDR2 ANQGSEA. The CDR3 runs 13 residues.

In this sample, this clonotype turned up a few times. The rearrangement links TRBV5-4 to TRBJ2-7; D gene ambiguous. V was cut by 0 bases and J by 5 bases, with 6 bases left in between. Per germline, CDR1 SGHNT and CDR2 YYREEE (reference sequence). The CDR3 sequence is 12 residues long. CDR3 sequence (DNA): TGTGCCAGCAGCTTGGGTGTCCACGAGCAGTACTTC. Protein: CASSLGVHEQYF. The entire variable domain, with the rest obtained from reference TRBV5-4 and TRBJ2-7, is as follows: ETGVTQSPTHLIKTRGQQVTLRCSSQSGHNTVSWYQQALGQGPQFIFQYYREEENGRGNFPPRFSGLQFPNYSSELNVNALELDDSALYLCASSLGVHEQYFGPGTRLTVT.

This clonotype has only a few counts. The CDR3 reads CASSYGQHNQPQHF. CDR3 DNA sequence: TGTGCCAGCAGTTACGGACAACACAATCAGCCCCAGCATTTT. This chain links TRBV6-2 or TRBV6-3 with TRBJ1-5; D may be TRBD1 (5 bases). The CDR3 length is 14 residues. Germline CDR1 and CDR2: MNHEY and SVGEGT. V was shortened by 2 bases and J by 3 bases, with 8 bases between the two germline ends.

The CDR3 DNA reads TGTGCCAGCAGGCGGGACTCTGGAAACACCATATATTTT. Translating gives CASRRDSGNTIYF. This sequence joins TRBV27 and TRBJ1-3, with D unresolved. The CDR3 extends over 13 amino acids. From germline, CDR1 is MNHEY and CDR2 SMNVEV (reference sequence). The V and J ends lost 6 bases and 0 bases respectively, with 6 bases between them.

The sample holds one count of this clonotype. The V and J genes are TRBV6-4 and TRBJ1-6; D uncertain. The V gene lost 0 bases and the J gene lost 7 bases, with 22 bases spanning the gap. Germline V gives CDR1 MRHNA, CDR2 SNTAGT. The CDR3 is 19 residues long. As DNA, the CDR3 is TGTGCCAGCAGTGACTCGTCTGAAACAGATGGGTGTAGGAATTCACCCCTCCACTTT. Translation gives CASSDSSETDGCRNSPLHF.